This T cell receptor beta chain was obtained from a study of T cell changes during pregnancy in multiple sclerosis. Germline-derived CDR1 and CDR2 are SGHTS and YDEGEE. V lost 4 bases to trimming and J lost 6 bases, with 6 bases between them. This CDR3 region has 11 residues. Sequencing used immunoSEQ multiplex PCR; TCRdb keeps in-frame clones, though not all of them. The sample has around 96,000 clones, about 94% seen once; the top ten hold approximately 1.7%. The TCR was taken from a female donor in good health, enrolled as a control in a pregnancy study. This chain joins TRBV5-8 and TRBJ2-3, with no clear D. Source: peripheral blood, taken after pregnancy. The CDR3 loop reads CASSRRDTQYF. The CDR3, as DNA: TGTGCCAGCAGCCGTCGGGATACGCAGTATTTT.